The T cell receptor beta chain under discussion was sequenced for a study of EBV T-cell therapy then PD-1 blockade in nasopharyngeal carcinoma. Only in-frame clones appear in the TCRdb table, and some are missing; sequencing was by immunoSEQ multiplex PCR. Among more than 20,000 clones listed, 65% to 85% were seen once. V gave up 5 bases and J gave up 4 bases, with 11 bases separating them. The CDR3 totals 13 residues. As regards this clone: Its specificity is unknown.

Treatment specified: AdE1-LMPpoly-expanded autologous EBV-specific T-cell therapy followed by anti-PD-1 nivolumab. This TCR derives from a middle-aged man with nasopharyngeal carcinoma. Sequencing was performed on CD8+ T cells from blood, taken at day -245 from a patient whose treatment included autologous EBV-specific T cells and nivolumab. V gene TRBV12-3 or TRBV12-4 combines with J gene TRBJ1-2; possible D gene TRBD1, 5 bases. CDR3 DNA: TGTGCCAGCAGTGGGGGTCGGACCTATGGCTACACCTTC. Its translation is CASSGGRTYGYTF.